The clone carrying this TCR beta chain was observed at least ten times. The data derive from a study of T-cell reconstitution after alpha-beta-depleted transplantation in children. This sample's TCRbeta library carried unique molecular identifier barcodes. TCRdb recomputed calls from the PCR reads with MiXCR, one row per CDR3 protein. The sample carries around 380,000 distinct CDR3 sequences, approximately 11% recorded once. Germline V lookup: CDR1 SGHRS, CDR2 YFSETQ. This CDR3 has 19 amino acids. The ends lost 2 bases at V and 0 bases at J; junction bases unmatched: 10. The sequenced sample was PBMCs from the stem cell graft donor, obtained from the stem cell graft. The TCR comes from a human donor who donated a stem cell graft to a child with acute myeloid leukemia. The V call is TRBV5-1, the J call TRBJ2-3; 12 nucleotides match TRBD2. In nucleotides, the CDR3 is TGCGCCAGCAGCTTACTAATGACTAGCGGGAGTGGGAGCACAGATACGCAGTATTTT. It encodes CASSLLMTSGSGSTDTQYF.